Many counts were recorded for the clone carrying this TCR beta chain. What it recognizes is unknown. A read error may be the cause here, since a much bigger clone is one base away. The CDR3 contains 14 residues. Germline CDR1 SGHTA, CDR2 FQGNSA. V lost 5 bases to trimming and J lost 6 bases, with 16 bases between them. These data are taken from a study of blood T cells in healthy people across ages. At the level of the study: With template switching, about one barcoded beta molecule was captured per two T cells. Regarding the study as a whole: Diversity of TCR beta per million T cells declined in a roughly linear way with age. Diversity of TCR beta correlated strongly with naive T cell percentage.

The donors, aged 6 to 90, were healthy Caucasians from Russia. Alongside a J-beta primer mix, a sample-barcoded 5' primer served in a second PCR lasting about 6 to 11 cycles. TCRdb re-derived calls from the 5' RACE reads in MiXCR, one entry per CDR3 protein. This sample has about 810,000 distinct CDR3 sequences, with around 36% found just once. The V call is TRBV7-2, the J call TRBJ1-2; D perhaps matches TRBD1 (6 bases). The sample taken for sequencing was blood. The TCR was taken from a man aged 18 to 29 in good health. The CDR3: CASSAPDSRDGYTF. The CDR3 nucleotides are TGTGCCAGCAGCGCCCCGGACAGTCGGGATGGCTACACCTTC.